This TCR beta chain was recorded in a study of immune cell composition in non-small cell lung cancer. Notes on the study in general: It was not proven that tumour-reactive clones equal dominant tumour-associated clones.

Looked up from germline, CDR1 is SGHTA and CDR2 is FQGNSA. V was pared by 1 base and J by 9 bases, with 16 bases between. CDR3 length equals 15 residues. Turning to this clone: What it recognizes is unknown.

Profiling relied on immunoSEQ multiplex PCR, and the TCRdb table lists in-frame clones only, not all of them. The sample shows about 3,100 clones, roughly 85% of them seen only once. This TCR was sampled from a human donor with non-small cell lung cancer. The chain uses TRBV7-2 and TRBJ2-1, with D possibly TRBD2 on 6 matching bases. Sequences were obtained from lung tumor tissue. CDR3 loop: CASSLVGGWSTEQFF. CDR3 nucleotide sequence: TGTGCCAGCAGCTTAGTGGGGGGTTGGAGTACTGAGCAGTTCTTC. The whole variable domain, filled in from reference TRBV7-2 and TRBJ2-1, reads GAGVSQSPSNKVTEKGKDVELRCDPISGHTALYWYRQSLGQGLEFLIYFQGNSAPDKSGLPSDRFSAERTGGSVSTLTIQRTQQEDSAVYLCASSLVGGWSTEQFFGPGTRLTVL.